The clone carrying this T cell receptor (beta chain) was counted many times. This CDR3 region has 15 residues. Germline V gene data show CDR1 as SGHVS and CDR2 as FQNEAQ. V gave up 6 bases and J gave up 3 bases; unmatched junction bases: 10. TCRdb re-derived calls from the 5' RACE reads in MiXCR, one entry per CDR3 protein. Here the sample spans 36,000 or so distinct CDR3 sequences, 10% being singletons. The data originate from a study of neurological immune-mediated disorders. Sample: PBMCs. The receptor was isolated from a woman between 25 and 40 years old with HTLV-1-associated myelopathy (HAM/TSP). The rearrangement joins TRBV7-8 to TRBJ1-1, with TRBD1 matching over 7 bases. The CDR3 here is CASRRVVGGYTEAFF. The DNA of the CDR3 is TGTGCCAGCAGACGGGTGGTAGGGGGCTACACTGAAGCTTTCTTT.